These 6 T cell receptor beta chains were sequenced from one sample in a study of Ad26.COV2.S vaccination and SARS-CoV-2 variants. Assay used: immunoSEQ multiplex PCR; TCRdb lists only in-frame clones, some missing. Among around 450,000 clones listed, 85% to 90% were seen once. Treatment meaning: 19 received Ad26.COV2.S at low or high dose, single or two shots; about 5 received placebo; per-sample allocation not given. Samples analyzed were those drawn on day 63 after the first vaccine or placebo injection. This specimen consisted of peripheral blood, obtained in a trial of Ad26.COV2.S vaccine versus placebo. All receptors derive from a person between 18 and 65 years old who received the Ad26.COV2.S COVID-19 vaccine or a placebo.

The chain carries TRBV7-9 and TRBJ2-4; no reliable D call. Germline V gene sequence: CDR1 SEHNR, CDR2 FQNEAQ (reference sequence). This CDR3 spans 17 amino acids. V shed 3 bases and J shed 8 bases, with 23 bases lying between them. CDR3 in DNA: TGTGCCAGCAGCTTGGGTTTAATAACGGCAGCCTGGGACATTCAGTACTTC. This sequence encodes CASSLGLITAAWDIQYF.

The chain has TRBV7-9 and TRBJ1-1, with 9 bases that match TRBD1. Germline assignment: CDR1 SEHNR and CDR2 FQNEAQ (reference sequence). V dropped 5 bases and J dropped 0; count of bases not matched to a gene: 7. This CDR3 has 16 amino acids. CDR3 loop: CASSPRTGVMNTEAFF. In DNA form, the CDR3 reads TGTGCCAGCAGCCCGCGGACAGGGGTAATGAACACTGAAGCTTTCTTT.

V usage is TRBV7-8 and J usage is TRBJ2-7; TRBD1 aligns across 11 bases. The CDR3 totals 14 residues. From germline, CDR1 is SGHVS and CDR2 FQNEAQ. The J segment lost 2 bases and the V segment lost 6 bases, leaving 3 bases of the junction unmatched. CDR3 amino acids: CASRRTGGTYEQYF. The CDR3, as DNA: TGTGCCAGCAGACGGACAGGGGGCACCTACGAGCAGTACTTC. Complete variable domain (other parts from reference TRBV7-8 and TRBJ2-7): GAGVSQSPRYKVAKRGQDVALRCDPISGHVSLFWYQQALGQGPEFLTYFQNEAQLDKSGLPSDRFFAERPEGSVSTLKIQRTQQEDSAVYLCASRRTGGTYEQYFGPGTRLTVT.

The chain combines TRBV7-2 with TRBJ2-1, with 10 bases matching TRBD2. CDR3 length equals 17 residues. CDR1 and CDR2 from the germline V gene are SGHTA and FQGNSA. The ends lost 5 bases at V and 0 bases at J; junction bases unmatched: 7. In nucleotides, the CDR3 is TGTGCCAGCAGCCCAGTACTAGCGGGGACCTCCTACAATGAGCAGTTCTTC. It specifies CASSPVLAGTSYNEQFF.

The chain is built from TRBV7-2 and TRBJ1-2; weak D call: TRBD1 (6 bases). Germline CDR1 SGHTA, CDR2 FQGNSA. Trimming pared 2 bases from V and 8 bases from J, leaving 21 bases between. The CDR3 covers 16 residues. CDR3 DNA: TGTGCCAGCAGCTTAACCCCCGACTACACCCAGGGGGGCTACACCTTC. Translation: CASSLTPDYTQGGYTF.

V gene TRBV7-3 combines with J gene TRBJ2-1, with D possibly matching TRBD2 (6 bases). The V end lost 4 bases, the J end lost 10 bases, and 20 bases lay between the germline ends. Germline loops: CDR1 SGHTA, CDR2 FQGTGA. The CDR3 is 15 residues long. The CDR3 sequence is CASSWDRAPGEEQFF. Written as DNA, the CDR3 is TGTGCCAGCAGCTGGGACCGGGCCCCGGGGGAGGAGCAGTTCTTC.